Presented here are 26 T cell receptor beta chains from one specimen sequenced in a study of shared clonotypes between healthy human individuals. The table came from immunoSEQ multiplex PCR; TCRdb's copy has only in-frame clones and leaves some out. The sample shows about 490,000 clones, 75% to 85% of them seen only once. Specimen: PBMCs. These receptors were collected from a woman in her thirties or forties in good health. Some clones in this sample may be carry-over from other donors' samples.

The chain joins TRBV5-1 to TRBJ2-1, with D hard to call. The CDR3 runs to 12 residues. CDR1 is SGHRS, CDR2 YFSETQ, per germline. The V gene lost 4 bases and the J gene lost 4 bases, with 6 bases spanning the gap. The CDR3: CASSHEYNEQFF. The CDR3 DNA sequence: TGCGCCAGCAGCCATGAATACAATGAGCAGTTCTTC.

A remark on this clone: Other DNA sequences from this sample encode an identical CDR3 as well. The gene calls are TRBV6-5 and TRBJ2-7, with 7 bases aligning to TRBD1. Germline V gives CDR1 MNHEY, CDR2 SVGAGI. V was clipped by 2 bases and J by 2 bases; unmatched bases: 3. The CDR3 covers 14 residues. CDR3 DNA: TGTGCCAGCAGTTACCAGGACAGGCCCTACGAGCAGTACTTC. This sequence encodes CASSYQDRPYEQYF.

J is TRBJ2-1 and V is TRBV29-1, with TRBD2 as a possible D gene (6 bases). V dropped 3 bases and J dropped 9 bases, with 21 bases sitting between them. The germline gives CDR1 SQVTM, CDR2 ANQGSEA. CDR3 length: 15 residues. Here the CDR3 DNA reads TGCAGCGTTGACGATGCGGCTAGCGTAGCTCCTGAGCAGTTCTTC. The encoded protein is CSVDDAASVAPEQFF.

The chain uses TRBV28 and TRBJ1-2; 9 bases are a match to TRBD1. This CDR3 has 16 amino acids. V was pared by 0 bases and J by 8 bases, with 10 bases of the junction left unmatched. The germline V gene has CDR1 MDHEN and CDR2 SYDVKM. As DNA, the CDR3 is TGTGCCAGCAGTTTATGGTCCGGGACAGGGAGAGGAGGCTACACCTTC. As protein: CASSLWSGTGRGGYTF.

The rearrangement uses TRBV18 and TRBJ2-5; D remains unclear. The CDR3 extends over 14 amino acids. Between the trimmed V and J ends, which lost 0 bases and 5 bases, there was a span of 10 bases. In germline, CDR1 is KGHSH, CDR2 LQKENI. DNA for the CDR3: TGTGCCAGCTCACCACCGCTCAGGCGGGAGACCCAGTACTTC. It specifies CASSPPLRRETQYF.

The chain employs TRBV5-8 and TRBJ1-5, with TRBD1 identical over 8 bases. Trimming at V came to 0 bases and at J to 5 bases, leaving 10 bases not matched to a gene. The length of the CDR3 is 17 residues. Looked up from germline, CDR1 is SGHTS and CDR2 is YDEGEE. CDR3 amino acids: CASSLGTSGGEDQPQHF. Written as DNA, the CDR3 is TGTGCCAGCAGCTTGGGAACCTCAGGGGGCGAGGATCAGCCCCAGCATTTT.

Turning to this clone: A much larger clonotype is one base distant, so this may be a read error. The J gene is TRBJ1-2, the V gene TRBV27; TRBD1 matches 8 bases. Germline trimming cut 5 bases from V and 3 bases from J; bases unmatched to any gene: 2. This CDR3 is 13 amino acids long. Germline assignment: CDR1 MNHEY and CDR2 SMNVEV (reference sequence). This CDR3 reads CASSQGQDYGYTF. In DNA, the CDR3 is TGTGCCAGCAGTCAGGGACAGGACTATGGCTACACCTTC.

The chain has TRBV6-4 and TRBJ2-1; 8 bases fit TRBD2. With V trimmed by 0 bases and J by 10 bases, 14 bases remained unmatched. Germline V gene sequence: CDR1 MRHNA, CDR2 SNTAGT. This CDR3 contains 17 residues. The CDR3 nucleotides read TGTGCCAGCAGTGACTCGAGCCGGGAGGGCCCCACGGGCGAGCAGTTCTTC. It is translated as CASSDSSREGPTGEQFF.

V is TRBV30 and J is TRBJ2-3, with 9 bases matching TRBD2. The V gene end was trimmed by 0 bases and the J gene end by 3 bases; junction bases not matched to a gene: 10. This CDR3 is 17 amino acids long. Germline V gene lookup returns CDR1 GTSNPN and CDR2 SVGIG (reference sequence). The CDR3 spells CAWSVLAAGGWTDTQYF. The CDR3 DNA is TGTGCCTGGAGTGTACTGGCGGCGGGAGGGTGGACAGATACGCAGTATTTT.

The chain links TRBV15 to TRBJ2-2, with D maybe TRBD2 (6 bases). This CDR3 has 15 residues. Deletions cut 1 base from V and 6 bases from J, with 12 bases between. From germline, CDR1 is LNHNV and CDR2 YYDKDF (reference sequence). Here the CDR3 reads CATSRGSTGAGELFF. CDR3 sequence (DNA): TGTGCCACCAGCAGAGGGTCTACGGGAGCCGGGGAGCTGTTTTTT.

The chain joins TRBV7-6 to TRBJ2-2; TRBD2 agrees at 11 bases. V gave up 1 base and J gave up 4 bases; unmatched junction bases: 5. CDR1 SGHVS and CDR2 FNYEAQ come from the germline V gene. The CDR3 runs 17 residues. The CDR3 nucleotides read TGTGCCAGCAGCTTAGTTCCTAGCGGGAGGTTCACCGGGGAGCTGTTTTTT. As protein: CASSLVPSGRFTGELFF. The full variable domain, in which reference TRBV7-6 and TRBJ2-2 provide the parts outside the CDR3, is GAGVSQSPRYKVTKRGQDVALRCDPISGHVSLYWYRQALGQGPEFLTYFNYEAQQDKSGLPNDRFSAERPEGSISTLTIQRTEQRDSAMYRCASSLVPSGRFTGELFFGEGSRLTVL.

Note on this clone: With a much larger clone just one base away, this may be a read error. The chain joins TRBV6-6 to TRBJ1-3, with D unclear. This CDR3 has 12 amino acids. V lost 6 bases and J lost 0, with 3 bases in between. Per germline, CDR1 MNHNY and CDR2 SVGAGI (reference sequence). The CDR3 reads CASSRSGNTIYF. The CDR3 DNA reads TGTGCCAGCAGCCGCTCTGGAAACACCATATATTTT.

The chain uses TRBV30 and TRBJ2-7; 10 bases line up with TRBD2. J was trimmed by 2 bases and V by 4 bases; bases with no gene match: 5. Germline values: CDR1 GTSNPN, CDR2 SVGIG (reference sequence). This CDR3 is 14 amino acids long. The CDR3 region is CAWTRTSGPYEQYF. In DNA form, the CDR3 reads TGTGCCTGGACTCGGACTAGCGGACCCTACGAGCAGTACTTC.

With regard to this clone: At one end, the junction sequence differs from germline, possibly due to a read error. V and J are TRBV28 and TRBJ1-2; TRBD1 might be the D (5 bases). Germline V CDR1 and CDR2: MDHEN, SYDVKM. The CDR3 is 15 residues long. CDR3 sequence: CASSSTGTPVYRYTF. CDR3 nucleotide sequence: TGTGCCAGCAGTTCAACCGGGACCCCCGTCTATCGCTACACCTTC.

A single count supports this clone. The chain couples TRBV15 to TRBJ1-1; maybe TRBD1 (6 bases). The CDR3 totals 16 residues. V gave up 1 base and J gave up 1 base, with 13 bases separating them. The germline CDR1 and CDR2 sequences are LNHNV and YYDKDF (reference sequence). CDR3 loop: CATSRAGTYKNTEAFF. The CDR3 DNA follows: TGTGCCACCAGCAGAGCTGGGACATACAAGAACACTGAAGCTTTCTTT.

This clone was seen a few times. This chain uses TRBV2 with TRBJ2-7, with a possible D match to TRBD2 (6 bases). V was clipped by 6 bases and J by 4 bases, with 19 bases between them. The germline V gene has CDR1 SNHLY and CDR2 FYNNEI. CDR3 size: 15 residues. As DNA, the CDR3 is TGTGCCAGCAGGGACGGCTCCGGGAGCAGGTACGAGCAGTACTTC. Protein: CASRDGSGSRYEQYF.

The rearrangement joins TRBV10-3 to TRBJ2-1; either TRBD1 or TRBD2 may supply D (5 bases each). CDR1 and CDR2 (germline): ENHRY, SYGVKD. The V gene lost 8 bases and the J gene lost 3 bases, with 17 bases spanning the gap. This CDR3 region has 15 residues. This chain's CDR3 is CAIGRSGTDYNEQFF. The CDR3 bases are TGTGCCATCGGTCGATCCGGGACCGACTACAATGAGCAGTTCTTC.

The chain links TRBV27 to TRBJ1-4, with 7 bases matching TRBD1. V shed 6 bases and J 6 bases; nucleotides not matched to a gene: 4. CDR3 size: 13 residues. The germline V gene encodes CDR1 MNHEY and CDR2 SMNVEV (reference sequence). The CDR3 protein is CASRRGQHEKLFF. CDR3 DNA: TGTGCCAGCAGGCGGGGACAGCATGAAAAACTGTTTTTT.

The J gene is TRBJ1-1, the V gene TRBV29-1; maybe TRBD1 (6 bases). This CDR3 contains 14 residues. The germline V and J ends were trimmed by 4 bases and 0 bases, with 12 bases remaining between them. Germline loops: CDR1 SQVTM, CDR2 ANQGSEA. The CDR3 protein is CSVVRGTMNTEAFF. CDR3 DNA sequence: TGCAGCGTTGTGAGGGGGACCATGAACACTGAAGCTTTCTTT.

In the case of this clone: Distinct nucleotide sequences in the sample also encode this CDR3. CDR3 region: CAWNLMVDQPQHF. The CDR3, as DNA: TGTGCCTGGAACCTGATGGTGGATCAGCCCCAGCATTTT. V gene TRBV30 combines with J gene TRBJ1-5; D unclear. CDR1 and CDR2 from the germline V gene are GTSNPN and SVGIG (reference sequence). The length of the CDR3 is 13 residues. V was cut by 4 bases and J by 5 bases, with 12 bases left in between.

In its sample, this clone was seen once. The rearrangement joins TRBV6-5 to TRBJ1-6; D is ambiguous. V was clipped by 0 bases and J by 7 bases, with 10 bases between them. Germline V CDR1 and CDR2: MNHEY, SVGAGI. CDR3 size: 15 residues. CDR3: CASSYSNAENSPLHF. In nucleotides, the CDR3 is TGTGCCAGCAGTTACTCTAACGCGGAGAATTCACCCCTCCACTTT.

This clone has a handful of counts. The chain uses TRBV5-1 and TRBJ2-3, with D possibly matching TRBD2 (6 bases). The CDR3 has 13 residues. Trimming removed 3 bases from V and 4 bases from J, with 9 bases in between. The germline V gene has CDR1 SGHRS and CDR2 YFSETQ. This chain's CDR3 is CASSSPGADTQYF. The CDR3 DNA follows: TGCGCCAGCAGCTCGCCGGGAGCAGATACGCAGTATTTT.

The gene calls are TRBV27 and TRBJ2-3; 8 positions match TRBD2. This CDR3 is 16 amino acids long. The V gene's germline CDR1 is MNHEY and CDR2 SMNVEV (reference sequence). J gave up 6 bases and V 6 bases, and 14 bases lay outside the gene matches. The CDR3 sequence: CASRTDWGAGADTQYF. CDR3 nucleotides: TGTGCCAGCAGGACGGACTGGGGAGCGGGAGCCGATACGCAGTATTTT.

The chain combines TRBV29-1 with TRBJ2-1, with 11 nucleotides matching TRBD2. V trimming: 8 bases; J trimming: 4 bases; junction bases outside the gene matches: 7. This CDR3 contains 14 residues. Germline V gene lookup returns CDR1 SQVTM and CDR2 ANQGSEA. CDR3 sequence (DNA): TGCAGCATTATAGCGGGAGGGCCGTACAATGAGCAGTTCTTC. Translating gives CSIIAGGPYNEQFF.

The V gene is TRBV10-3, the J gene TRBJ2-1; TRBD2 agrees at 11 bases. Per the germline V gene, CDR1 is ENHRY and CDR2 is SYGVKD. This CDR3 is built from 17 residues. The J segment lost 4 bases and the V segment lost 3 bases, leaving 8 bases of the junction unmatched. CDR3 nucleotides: TGTGCCATCAGTGATCTGCGACTAGCGGGGTTATACAATGAGCAGTTCTTC. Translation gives CAISDLRLAGLYNEQFF.

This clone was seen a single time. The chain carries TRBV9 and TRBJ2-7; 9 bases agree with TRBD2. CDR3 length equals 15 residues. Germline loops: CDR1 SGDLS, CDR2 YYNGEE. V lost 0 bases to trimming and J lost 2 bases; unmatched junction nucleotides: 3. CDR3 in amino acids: CASSVGPSGAYEQYF. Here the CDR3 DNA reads TGTGCCAGCAGCGTAGGCCCTAGCGGGGCCTACGAGCAGTACTTC.